This paragraph covers one T cell receptor beta chain sequence. This clonotype was observed a handful of times. There is no known antigen for this receptor. Per-base qualities were not stored, and no clone one base away is much larger. CDR1 SQVTM and CDR2 ANQGSEA were looked up in the germline V gene. From cysteine to phenylalanine, the CDR3 is 9 amino acids long. CDR3 DNA only is kept here, 27 bases in frame from base 1. Trimming at the junction amounts to 5 bases on V and 8 bases on J, and the germline ends lie 6 bases apart. Donors were around 37 systemically healthy Caucasian individuals from Russia aged roughly 6 to 100 years. Each donor gave approximately 9.3 milliliters of peripheral blood, collected into EDTA-treated Vacutainer tubes. Ficoll-Paque density-gradient centrifugation was used to isolate PBMCs, with at least 6.5 million per sample. Trizol reagent was used to extract total RNA from PBMCs, with at least 6 micrograms per sample. For every donor, flow cytometry on a PBMC aliquot measured the percentage of naive CD45RAhigh/CD27high T cells.

The receptor library was made with 5' RACE. The run used an Illumina HiSeq 2500. A second PCR of roughly 7 to 11 cycles was performed with a sample-barcoded 5' primer and a J-beta primer mix. A template-switch 5' adaptor carrying 12 random nucleotides introduced a unique molecular identifier onto each TCR beta cDNA molecule. Each sample yielded at least 3 million CDR3-containing paired-end reads. The Mint cDNA synthesis kit, primed by a TRBC-specific oligonucleotide, was used to synthesize first-strand cDNA from all RNA. Following uracil-DNA glycosylase treatment, all cDNA underwent a first 18-cycle PCR with the universal primers M1SS and BC2_uni_R. From the authors' description of their analysis: Normalization of each sample was performed by random selection of 1 million high-quality reads, each carrying a distinct molecular identifier. Reads with shared molecular identifiers were discarded instead of being binned into consensus sequences. MiTCR, run with a Q25 quality threshold and the strictest error-elimination algorithm, handled CDR3 identification, clonotype clustering and error correction. A nonparametric unseen species model using Euler transformation provided a lower-bound estimate of total TCR beta diversity. The raw public reads went through TCRdb reprocessing: fastp at Q25, MiXCR clone calling, in-frame beta chains kept. Rows merge per CDR3 protein into single entries with the most common DNA and genes. These V and J calls rely on TCRdb rather than the paper's analysis. The sample contains roughly 1,000,000 distinct CDR3 sequences, under 30% of them found a single time. The ten largest clones capture less than 0.75% of the sample.

These data originate in a study of blood T cells in healthy people across ages (dated by TCRdb to about 2015). For the study in its entirety: Template switching captured roughly one uniquely barcoded TCR beta cDNA molecule per two T cells in model experiments. To track age-related changes in TCR beta repertoire diversity, the study relied on deep sequencing normalized with unique cDNA molecular identifiers. The donors were split into four age groups: young (average about 16 years), middle-aged (nearly 40), aged (more than 60) and long-lived (roughly 86). Two additional independent replicas of 1 million unique cDNA reads from the same blood draw were analyzed for two donors (one aged 18 to 29 and one aged 80 or older).

Broad study findings and their caveats: Bulk unsorted PBMC profiling prevented conclusive comparison of naive and antigen-experienced compartments. Because the CMV infection status of the donors was unknown, age-related changes in expanded clonotypes may potentially have been confounded. Compared with the aged group, the long-lived group had more naive CD4+ T cells, fewer expanded clones and increased TCR diversity, a pattern suggesting age selection. A strong correlation was found between observed TCR beta diversity and the percentage of naive T cells measured by flow cytometry. Observed TCR beta diversity per million T cells fell roughly linearly with age, and a significant reduction was already apparent by age about 38. Estimates of total diversity based on one million sequenced T cells were considered lower bounds and underestimates.

The sample was also linked to a second study, of T cells of mothers and their children. As that second study puts it: Nine systemically healthy Caucasian individuals, comprising three mothers and their six children, were included as donors. cDNA synthesis consumed the entire amount of extracted RNA, loaded at approximately 1.6 ug RNA in each 15 ul reaction. In the second PCR, the M1S primer added sample barcodes and 2-4 random nucleotides. More than 9 million TCR beta CDR3 reads were obtained from each mother, and some 3 million reads were obtained from each child. Thymic selection similarly shapes TCR recombination output in related and unrelated pairs, with minor effect from inherited differences. Normalized repertoire overlap in related mother-child pairs was always slightly higher than in unrelated mother-child pairs, but the difference was never significant. No persistent microchimeric T cell clones were detected, at a sensitivity of roughly 99 clones per million clonotypes. In the study, deep NGS was used to compare the TCR beta repertoires of mothers and children, and features distinguishing related mother-child pairs from unrelated individuals were sought. Mothers averaged roughly 36 +/- 4 years of age and children averaged around 10 +/- 4 years. After adapter ligation was performed with NEBNext reagents, the libraries were sequenced on an Illumina HiSeq 2000 with 100+100 nt paired-end reads. Mother and child libraries were prepared a month apart and sequenced in separate runs to prevent cross-contamination. Between about 500,000 and 2,100,000 distinct TCR beta clonotypes were identified per donor. Naive TCR beta clonotypes were estimated from low-frequency clonotypes matched to each donor's FACS-determined naive share, without sorting.

The sequence was collected from a girl between 2 and 10 years old in good health. The rearrangement joined TRBV29-1 to TRBJ1-2, with no confident D gene call. The sequenced sample consisted of blood. The DNA reads TGCAGCGTTTCGCAGGGCTACACCTTC. Its translation reads: CSVSQGYTF.